The present T cell receptor (beta chain) was sequenced within a study of vaccination effects on CD4 cells after COVID-19. Trimming shortened V by 4 bases and J by 0 bases, and 10 bases separated the two germline ends. The V gene's germline CDR1 is GTSNPN and CDR2 SVGIG (reference sequence). The CDR3 covers 14 residues. Viral peptide pools were used in the ViraFEST assay to expand antigen-specific CD4+ T cells, and sequencing came afterward. CD4+ T cell isolation took place after less than 13 days of culture. Sometime from March through December 2020, the person acquired a SARS-CoV-2 infection that PCR confirmed. To note about this clone: Antigen: not known.

Profiled with immunoSEQ multiplex PCR; TCRdb holds only in-frame clones, not every one. The table shows roughly 70,000 clones, with over 65% occurring only once. The source is a human donor who had a prior SARS-CoV-2 infection. The rearrangement uses TRBV30 and TRBJ2-4; a possible D gene is TRBD2 (5 bases). The specimen comprised CD4+ T cells from PBMCs cultured with HIV peptides, sampled before COVID-19 vaccination. Regarding subset: HIV-1 Nef peptide pool negative control/reference culture. In DNA form, the CDR3 reads TGTGCCTGGAATCCCGAGGGAGCCAAAAACATTCAGTACTTC. As protein: CAWNPEGAKNIQYF.